The T cell receptor beta chain described here comes from a study of a mutant IDH1 vaccine in newly diagnosed glioma. Note on this clone: Antigen unknown.

Time point here: week 11, during vaccination. Vaccination used 300 ug of mutant IDH1 20-mer peptide per dose, with topical imiquimod. CDR1 WSHSY and CDR2 SAAADI come from the germline V gene. The CDR3 consists of 16 residues. Trimming took 6 bases from V and 8 from J; bases not matched to a gene: 10. Some clones are missing from TCRdb's copy, which holds only in-frame ones; the method was immunoSEQ multiplex PCR. In the table there are over 95,000 clones, roughly 90% of which are singletons. This chain connects TRBV10-2 to TRBJ2-1, with 13 bases aligning to TRBD2. This TCR was sampled from a woman between 45 and 60 years old with glioma. The sequences come from PBMCs, collected from a glioma patient whose treatment included an IDH1 peptide vaccine. CDR3 bases: TGCGCCAGCAGCCCCGGGACTAGCGGGAATCGGGATGAGCAGTTCTTC. It yields the protein CASSPGTSGNRDEQFF.